The sequence of this T cell receptor beta chain was determined in a study of OX40 agonist ivuxolimab in advanced cancers. Study at large: It was permissible to have had prior anti-PD-1, anti-PD-L1 or anti-CTLA-4 therapy, and approximately 41% had some.

Germline values: CDR1 SGHTA, CDR2 FQGTGA. The CDR3 consists of 14 residues. The V gene lost 1 base and the J gene lost 12 bases, with 13 bases spanning the gap. Anyone with autoimmune disease history or systemic immunosuppression was excluded. At cycle 4 day 1, cycle 7 day 1, and baseline, blood was sampled. Sequencing used immunoSEQ multiplex PCR; TCRdb keeps in-frame clones, though not all of them. This table holds some 50,000 clones, approximately 91% found once. This clonotype was sampled from an adult with an advanced solid tumor such as melanoma, head and neck, liver or kidney cancer. Sequencing was performed on CD4+ or CD8+ T cells sorted from blood, taken in a trial of the OX40 agonist ivuxolimab. The chain uses TRBV7-3 and TRBJ2-6; maybe TRBD2 (5 bases). The CDR3: CASSLNLLEGVLTF. The CDR3 bases are TGTGCCAGCAGCTTAAATCTTCTTGAGGGCGTCCTGACTTTC.